The sequence of this T cell receptor (beta chain) was determined in a study of cytomegalovirus exposure and HLA in healthy donors. Study context: Of the donors genotyped, about 390 in all, less than 90% fell in the Caucasian-associated ancestry cluster. Study-wide points: Researchers reportedly found TCR beta sequences accurately predicted most subjects' HLA-A and HLA-B alleles.

In regard to this clone: Its specificity is not known.

The CDR3 covers 13 residues. Germline V CDR1 and CDR2: GTSNPN, SVGIG (reference sequence). Trimming took 0 bases from V and 7 from J; bases not matched to a gene: 4. Use of 60 Vbeta and 13 Jbeta primers characterized the PCR. Sequencing was performed with immunoSEQ multiplex PCR; in TCRdb, only in-frame clones are kept and a portion is missing. The data show roughly 190,000 clones, with around 81% seen just once and around 2% held by the top ten. The sequenced sample was PBMCs. The clonotype comes from a man between 18 and 35 years old in good health and CMV-seronegative. V is TRBV30 and J is TRBJ2-7; 9 bases align to TRBD1. Here the CDR3 reads CAWSVYRGQEQYF. Written as DNA, the CDR3 is TGTGCCTGGAGTGTTTACAGGGGGCAGGAGCAGTACTTC.